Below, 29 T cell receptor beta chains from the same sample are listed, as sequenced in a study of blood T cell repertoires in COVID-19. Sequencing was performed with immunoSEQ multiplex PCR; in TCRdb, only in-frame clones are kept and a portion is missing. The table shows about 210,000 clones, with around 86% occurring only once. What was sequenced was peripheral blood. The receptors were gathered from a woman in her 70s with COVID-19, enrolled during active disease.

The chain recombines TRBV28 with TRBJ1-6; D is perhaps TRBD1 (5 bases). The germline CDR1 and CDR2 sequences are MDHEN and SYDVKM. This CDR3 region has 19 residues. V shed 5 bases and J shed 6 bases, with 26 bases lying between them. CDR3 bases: TGTGCCAGCAGTCCGACCAAGGGAGGGGCAGGACTATTTAATTCACCCCTCCACTTT. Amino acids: CASSPTKGGAGLFNSPLHF.

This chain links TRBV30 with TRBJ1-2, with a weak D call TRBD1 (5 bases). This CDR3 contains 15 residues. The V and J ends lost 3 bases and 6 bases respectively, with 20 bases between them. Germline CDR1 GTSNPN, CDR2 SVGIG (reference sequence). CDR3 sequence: CAWRYAGPGTDGYTF. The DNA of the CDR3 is TGTGCCTGGAGGTATGCGGGACCAGGAACTGATGGCTACACCTTC.

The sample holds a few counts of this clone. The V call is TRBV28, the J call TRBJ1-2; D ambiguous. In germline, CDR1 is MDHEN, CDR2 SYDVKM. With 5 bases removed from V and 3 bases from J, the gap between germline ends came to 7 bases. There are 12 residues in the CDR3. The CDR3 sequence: CASSPPDYGYTF. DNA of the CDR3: TGTGCCAGCAGTCCCCCAGACTATGGCTACACCTTC.

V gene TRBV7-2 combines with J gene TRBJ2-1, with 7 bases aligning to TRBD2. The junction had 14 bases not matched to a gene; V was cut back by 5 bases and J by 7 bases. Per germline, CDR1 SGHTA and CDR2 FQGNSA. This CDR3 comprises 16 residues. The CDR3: CASSTGRPGGFNEQFF. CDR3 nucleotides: TGTGCCAGCAGCACAGGACGCCCGGGAGGTTTTAATGAGCAGTTCTTC.

Written as DNA, the CDR3 is TGTGCCCTACGTCAGGCCCACGAGCAGTACTTC. It yields the protein CALRQAHEQYF. This rearrangement joins TRBV30 to TRBJ2-7; D gene ambiguous. CDR3 length: 11 amino acids. Germline-derived CDR1 and CDR2 are GTSNPN and SVGIG (reference sequence). V lost 8 bases and J 5 bases, leaving 13 bases between the germline ends.

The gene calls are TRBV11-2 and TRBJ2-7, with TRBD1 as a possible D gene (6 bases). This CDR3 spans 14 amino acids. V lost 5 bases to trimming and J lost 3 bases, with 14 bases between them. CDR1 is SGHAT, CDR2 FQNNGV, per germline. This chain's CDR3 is CASSQGQSVYEQYF. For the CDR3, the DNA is TGTGCCAGCAGCCAAGGACAGAGTGTCTACGAGCAGTACTTC.

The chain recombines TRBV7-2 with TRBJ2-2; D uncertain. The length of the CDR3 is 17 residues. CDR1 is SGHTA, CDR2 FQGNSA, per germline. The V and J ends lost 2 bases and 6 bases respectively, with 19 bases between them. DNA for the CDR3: TGTGCCAGCAGCTTATCAATTGGGCCACCCCAGCCCGGGGAGCTGTTTTTT. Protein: CASSLSIGPPQPGELFF. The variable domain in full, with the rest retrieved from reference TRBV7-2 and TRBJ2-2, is GAGVSQSPSNKVTEKGKDVELRCDPISGHTALYWYRQSLGQGLEFLIYFQGNSAPDKSGLPSDRFSAERTGGSVSTLTIQRTQQEDSAVYLCASSLSIGPPQPGELFFGEGSRLTVL.

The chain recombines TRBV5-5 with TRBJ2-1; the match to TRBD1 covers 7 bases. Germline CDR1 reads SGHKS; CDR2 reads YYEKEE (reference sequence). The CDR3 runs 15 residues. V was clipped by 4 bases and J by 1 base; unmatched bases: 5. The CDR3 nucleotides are TGTGCCAGCAGCGTAACAGGGGATTCCTACAATGAGCAGTTCTTC. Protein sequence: CASSVTGDSYNEQFF.

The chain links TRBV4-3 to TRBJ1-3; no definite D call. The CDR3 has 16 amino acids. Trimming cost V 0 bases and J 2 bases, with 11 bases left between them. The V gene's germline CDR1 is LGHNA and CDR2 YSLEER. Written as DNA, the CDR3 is TGCGCCAGCAGCCAAGATCCCCTGGGAGCTGGAAACACCATATATTTT. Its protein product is CASSQDPLGAGNTIYF.

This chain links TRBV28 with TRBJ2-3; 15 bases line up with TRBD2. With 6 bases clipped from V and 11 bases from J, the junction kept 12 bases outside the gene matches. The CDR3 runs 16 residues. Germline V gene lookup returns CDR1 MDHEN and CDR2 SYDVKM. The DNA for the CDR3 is TGTGCCAGCAGAGGGACTAGCGGGGGGCCGTTTAGGGGGCAGTATTTT. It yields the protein CASRGTSGGPFRGQYF.

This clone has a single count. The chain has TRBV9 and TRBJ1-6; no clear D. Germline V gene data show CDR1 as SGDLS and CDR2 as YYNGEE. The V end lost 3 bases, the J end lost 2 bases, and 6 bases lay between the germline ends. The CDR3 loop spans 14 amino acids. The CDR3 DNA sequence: TGTGCCAGCAGCGCAGAACCCTATAATTCACCCCTCCACTTT. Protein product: CASSAEPYNSPLHF.

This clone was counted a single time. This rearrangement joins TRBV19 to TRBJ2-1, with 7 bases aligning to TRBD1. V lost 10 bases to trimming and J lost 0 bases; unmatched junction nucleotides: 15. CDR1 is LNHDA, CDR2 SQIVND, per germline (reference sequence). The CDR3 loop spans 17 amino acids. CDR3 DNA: TGTGCCACCCTAAGCTGGGGACAGCCCAACTCCTACAATGAGCAGTTCTTC. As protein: CATLSWGQPNSYNEQFF.

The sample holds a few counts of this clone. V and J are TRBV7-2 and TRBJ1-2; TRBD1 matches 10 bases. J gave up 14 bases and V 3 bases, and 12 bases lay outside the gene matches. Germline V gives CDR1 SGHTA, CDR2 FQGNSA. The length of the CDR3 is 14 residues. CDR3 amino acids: CASSFRSRDRGPTF. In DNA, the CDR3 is TGTGCCAGCAGCTTTAGATCCCGGGACAGGGGTCCGACCTTC.

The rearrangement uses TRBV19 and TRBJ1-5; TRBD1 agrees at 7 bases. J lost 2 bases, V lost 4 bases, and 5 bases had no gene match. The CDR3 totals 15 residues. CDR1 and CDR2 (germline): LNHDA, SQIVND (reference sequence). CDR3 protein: CASSTGGIGNQPQHF. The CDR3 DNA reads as TGTGCCAGTAGTACAGGGGGAATTGGCAATCAGCCCCAGCATTTT.

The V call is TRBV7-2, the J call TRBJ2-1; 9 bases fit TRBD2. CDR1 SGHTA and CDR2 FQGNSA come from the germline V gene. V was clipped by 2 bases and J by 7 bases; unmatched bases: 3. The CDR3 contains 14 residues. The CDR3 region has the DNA TGTGCCAGCAGCTTACTAGCGGGGTCAAATGAGCAGTTCTTC. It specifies CASSLLAGSNEQFF.

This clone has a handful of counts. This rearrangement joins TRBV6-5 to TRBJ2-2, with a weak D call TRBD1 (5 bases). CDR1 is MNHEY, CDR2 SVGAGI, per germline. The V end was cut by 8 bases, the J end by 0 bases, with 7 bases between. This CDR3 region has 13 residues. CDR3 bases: TGTGCCAGCGTAGGGGCGAACACCGGGGAGCTGTTTTTT. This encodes CASVGANTGELFF.

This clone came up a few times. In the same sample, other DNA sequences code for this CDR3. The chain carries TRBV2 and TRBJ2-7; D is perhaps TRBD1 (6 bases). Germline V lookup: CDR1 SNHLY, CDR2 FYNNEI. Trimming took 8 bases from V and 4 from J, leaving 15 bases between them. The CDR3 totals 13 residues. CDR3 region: CASGEGQRYEQYF. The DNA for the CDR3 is TGTGCCAGCGGAGAAGGACAGCGATACGAGCAGTACTTC.

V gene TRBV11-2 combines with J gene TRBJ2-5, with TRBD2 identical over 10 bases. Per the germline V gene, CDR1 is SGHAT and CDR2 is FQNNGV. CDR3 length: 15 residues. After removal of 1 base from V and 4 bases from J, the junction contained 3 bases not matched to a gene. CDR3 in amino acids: CASSLASGSLETQYF. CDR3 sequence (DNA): TGTGCCAGCAGCTTAGCTAGCGGGAGTTTAGAGACCCAGTACTTC. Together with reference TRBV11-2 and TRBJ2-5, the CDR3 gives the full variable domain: EAGVAQSPRYKIIEKRQSVAFWCNPISGHATLYWYQQILGQGPKLLIQFQNNGVVDDSQLPKDRFSAERLKGVDSTLKIQPAKLEDSAVYLCASSLASGSLETQYFGPGTRLLVL.

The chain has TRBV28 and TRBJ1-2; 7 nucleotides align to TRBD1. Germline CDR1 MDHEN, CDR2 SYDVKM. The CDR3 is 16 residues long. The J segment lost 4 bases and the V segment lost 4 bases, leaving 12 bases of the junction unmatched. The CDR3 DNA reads TGTGCCAGCAGTTCAACAGGGGTGGGTTGGGGCTATGGCTACACCTTC. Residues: CASSSTGVGWGYGYTF.

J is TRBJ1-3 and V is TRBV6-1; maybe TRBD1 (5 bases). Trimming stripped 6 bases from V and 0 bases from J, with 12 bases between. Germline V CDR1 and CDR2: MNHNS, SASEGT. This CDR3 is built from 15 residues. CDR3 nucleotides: TGTGCCAGCAGACGAGACAGTACCTCTGGAAACACCATATATTTT. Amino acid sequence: CASRRDSTSGNTIYF.

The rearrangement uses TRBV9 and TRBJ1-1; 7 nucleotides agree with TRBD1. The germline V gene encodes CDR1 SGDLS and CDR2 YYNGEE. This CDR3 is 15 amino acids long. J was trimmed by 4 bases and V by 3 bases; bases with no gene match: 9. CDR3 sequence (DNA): TGTGCCAGCAGCGCAACAGGCTCAGGGGGCACTGAAGCTTTCTTT. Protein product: CASSATGSGGTEAFF.

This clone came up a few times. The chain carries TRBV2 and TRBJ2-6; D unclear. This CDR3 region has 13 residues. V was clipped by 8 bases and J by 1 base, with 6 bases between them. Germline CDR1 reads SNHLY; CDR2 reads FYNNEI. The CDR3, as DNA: TGTGCCAGCGCGAAATCTGGGGCCAACGTCCTGACTTTC. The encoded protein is CASAKSGANVLTF.

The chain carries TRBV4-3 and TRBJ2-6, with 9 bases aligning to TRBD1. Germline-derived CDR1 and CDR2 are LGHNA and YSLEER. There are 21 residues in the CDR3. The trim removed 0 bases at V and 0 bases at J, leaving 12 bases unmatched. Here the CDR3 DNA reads TGCGCCAGCAGCCAAGAATTTGTTGTACGGACAGGGGCCTCTGGGGCCAACGTCCTGACTTTC. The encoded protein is CASSQEFVVRTGASGANVLTF.

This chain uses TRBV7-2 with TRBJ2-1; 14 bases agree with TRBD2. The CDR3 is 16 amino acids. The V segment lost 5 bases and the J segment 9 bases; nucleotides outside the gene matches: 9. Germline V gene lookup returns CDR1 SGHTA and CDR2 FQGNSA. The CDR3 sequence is CASSTPGTSGRTEQFF. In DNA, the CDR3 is TGTGCCAGCAGCACCCCCGGGACTAGCGGGAGAACTGAGCAGTTCTTC. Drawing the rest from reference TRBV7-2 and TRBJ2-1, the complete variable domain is GAGVSQSPSNKVTEKGKDVELRCDPISGHTALYWYRQSLGQGLEFLIYFQGNSAPDKSGLPSDRFSAERTGGSVSTLTIQRTQQEDSAVYLCASSTPGTSGRTEQFFGPGTRLTVL.

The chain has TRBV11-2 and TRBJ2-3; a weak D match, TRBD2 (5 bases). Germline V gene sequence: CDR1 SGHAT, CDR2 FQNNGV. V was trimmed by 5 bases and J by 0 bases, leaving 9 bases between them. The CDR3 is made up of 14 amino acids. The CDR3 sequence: CASSHGLSTDTQYF. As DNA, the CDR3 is TGTGCCAGCAGCCACGGACTGAGCACAGATACGCAGTATTTT.

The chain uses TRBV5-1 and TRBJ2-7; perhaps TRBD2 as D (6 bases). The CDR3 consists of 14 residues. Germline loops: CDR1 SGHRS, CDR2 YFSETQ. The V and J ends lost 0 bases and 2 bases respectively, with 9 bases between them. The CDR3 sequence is CASSLDGSPYEQYF. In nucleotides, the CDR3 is TGCGCCAGCAGCTTGGACGGGAGCCCCTACGAGCAGTACTTC.

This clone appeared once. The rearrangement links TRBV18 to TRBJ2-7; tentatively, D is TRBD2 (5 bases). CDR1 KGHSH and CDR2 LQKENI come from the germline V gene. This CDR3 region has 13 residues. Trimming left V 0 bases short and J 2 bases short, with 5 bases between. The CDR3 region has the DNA TGTGCCAGCTCACCACCCGGGGCCTACGAGCAGTACTTC. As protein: CASSPPGAYEQYF.

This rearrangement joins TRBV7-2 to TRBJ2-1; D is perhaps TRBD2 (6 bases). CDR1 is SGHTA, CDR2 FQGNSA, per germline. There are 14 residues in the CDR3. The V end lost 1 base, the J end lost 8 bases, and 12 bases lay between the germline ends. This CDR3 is CASSLGNRDYEQFF. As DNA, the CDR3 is TGTGCCAGCAGCTTAGGGAACCGGGACTATGAGCAGTTCTTC.

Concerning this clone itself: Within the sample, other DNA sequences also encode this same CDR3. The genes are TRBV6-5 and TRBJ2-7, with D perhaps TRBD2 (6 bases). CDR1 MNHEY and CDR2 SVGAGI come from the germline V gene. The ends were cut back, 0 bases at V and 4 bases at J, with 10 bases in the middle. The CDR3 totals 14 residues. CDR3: CASSYSLGGYEQYF. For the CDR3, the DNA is TGTGCCAGCAGTTACTCCTTAGGAGGGTACGAGCAGTACTTC.